The 27 T cell receptor beta chains reported below all come from one sample, sequenced in a study of CD8+CD57+ T cells in acquired aplastic anemia. Investigators profiled TCR beta VDJ and CDR3 from genomic DNA template. TCRdb reprocessed the reads with MiXCR, giving one entry per CDR3 protein. The data contain about 130,000 distinct CDR3 sequences, about half of them seen just once; the ten biggest clones take up 2% to 3%. The sample comprised sorted CD4+, CD8+, or CD8+CD57+ T cells (not recorded which) from PBMCs. These receptors came from a human donor in good health, serving as a control.

The chain employs TRBV5-1 and TRBJ2-3; 10 bases are a match to TRBD2. V lost 3 bases, J lost 3 bases, and 4 bases stayed unmatched. The germline CDR1 and CDR2 sequences are SGHRS and YFSETQ. The CDR3 is 15 residues long. The CDR3 region has the DNA TGCGCCAGCAGCTCCAGCGGGGGGGCGACAGATACGCAGTATTTT. Its protein is CASSSSGGATDTQYF. Full variable domain (remainder filled in from reference TRBV5-1 and TRBJ2-3): KAGVTQTPRYLIKTRGQQVTLSCSPISGHRSVSWYQQTPGQGLQFLFEYFSETQRNKGNFPGRFSGRQFSNSRSEMNVSTLELGDSALYLCASSSSGGATDTQYFGPGTRLTVL.

This clonotype was recorded many times. The chain joins TRBV3-1 to TRBJ1-6; no clear D. This CDR3 contains 16 residues. The germline V gene encodes CDR1 LGHDT and CDR2 YNNKEL (reference sequence). V gave up 1 base and J gave up 9 bases, with 16 bases separating them. CDR3 bases: TGTGCCAGCAGCCAAGGCTCGGGCCGCAACATTTCACCCCTCCACTTT. It yields the protein CASSQGSGRNISPLHF.

V gene TRBV19 combines with J gene TRBJ2-5; D may be TRBD2 (6 bases). The CDR3 is made up of 14 amino acids. Trimming cost V 3 bases and J 0 bases, with 8 bases left between them. Germline loops: CDR1 LNHDA, CDR2 SQIVND (reference sequence). The CDR3 nucleotides are TGTGCCAGTAGTATTGGAGGGGACCAAGAGACCCAGTACTTC. Protein: CASSIGGDQETQYF.

This clonotype was detected once. The chain uses TRBV7-2 and TRBJ2-7; 12 bases are shared with TRBD2. Germline CDR1 is SGHTA and CDR2 is FQGNSA. The CDR3 is made up of 17 amino acids. The junction had 9 bases not matched to a gene; V was cut back by 0 bases and J by 6 bases. The CDR3 coding sequence is TGTGCCAGCAGCTTAGCGCTTACTAGCGGGGGGCAAGGCGAGCAGTACTTC. Translated, it gives CASSLALTSGGQGEQYF.

The V call is TRBV29-1, the J call TRBJ2-1; D ambiguous. Looked up from germline, CDR1 is SQVTM and CDR2 is ANQGSEA. V lost 8 bases, J lost 4 bases, and 18 bases lay in between. This CDR3 is built from 14 residues. The CDR3 DNA reads as TGCAGCTTTCGGTCGGCCCAGCAATACAATGAGCAGTTCTTC. Protein sequence: CSFRSAQQYNEQFF.

At least ten counts were recorded for this clonotype. This sequence joins TRBV6-4 and TRBJ1-2; TRBD1 matches at 9 bases. The CDR3 loop spans 14 amino acids. Looked up from germline, CDR1 is MRHNA and CDR2 is SNTAGT. Trimming at V came to 6 bases and at J to 4 bases, leaving 6 bases not matched to a gene. The CDR3 loop reads CASSPTGGGYGYTF. CDR3 nucleotide sequence: TGTGCCAGCAGCCCGACAGGGGGTGGCTATGGCTACACCTTC.

As to this clonotype: Germline and junction disagree at one end, which may indicate a read error. CDR3 coding DNA: TGTGCCACCAGCAGAGACGGGGAAAAACTGTTCTTT. Translating gives CATSRDGEKLFF. The V call is TRBV15, the J call TRBJ1-4; D remains ambiguous. In germline, CDR1 is LNHNV, CDR2 YYDKDF (reference sequence). This CDR3 spans 12 amino acids.

Regarding this clonotype: This CDR3 is missing its conserved last phenylalanine or tryptophan, likely due to a read error. The DNA is omitted, as the CDR3 cannot be located on it reliably, and the CDR3 follows TCRdb's listing. This chain joins TRBV19 and TRBJ1-1. CDR1 and CDR2 (germline): LNHDA, SQIVND (reference sequence). The CDR3 is 13 residues long, counting both termini. The CDR3 loop reads CASSIVLNTETFY.

This sequence joins TRBV15 and TRBJ1-4; 7 bases are a match to TRBD1. The CDR3 has 14 amino acids. The V gene's germline CDR1 is LNHNV and CDR2 YYDKDF (reference sequence). The V gene end was trimmed by 5 bases and the J gene end by 8 bases; junction bases not matched to a gene: 8. Here the CDR3 reads CATSADRVGEKLFF. As DNA, the CDR3 is TGTGCCACCAGCGCTGACAGGGTAGGCGAAAAACTGTTTTTT.

V is TRBV7-2 and J is TRBJ1-5; D gene ambiguous. The CDR3 contains 13 residues. Deletions cut 4 bases from V and 0 bases from J, with 4 bases between. Germline assignment: CDR1 SGHTA and CDR2 FQGNSA. The CDR3 sequence is CASSSDSNQPQHF. DNA for the CDR3: TGTGCCAGCAGCTCTGATAGCAATCAGCCCCAGCATTTT.

For this clonotype: At one end the junction does not follow the germline gene, possibly because of a read error. CDR3 coding DNA: TGCGCCAGCAGCCAAGTTAGTCAAGAGACCCAGTACTTC. This codes for CASSQVSQETQYF. The gene calls are TRBV7-3 and TRBJ2-5; D ambiguous. The germline V gene encodes CDR1 SGHTA and CDR2 FQGTGA. This CDR3 region has 13 residues.

This chain uses TRBV29-1 with TRBJ1-1; D possibly corresponds to TRBD1 (6 bases). V lost 7 bases, J lost 8 bases, and 17 bases lay in between. Germline V gene sequence: CDR1 SQVTM, CDR2 ANQGSEA. The CDR3 loop spans 12 amino acids. CDR3 amino acids: CSAPIQGREAFF. The CDR3 region has the DNA TGCAGCGCGCCAATACAGGGCAGGGAAGCTTTCTTT.

The chain employs TRBV20-1 and TRBJ2-2; unclear D gene. V lost 4 bases and J lost 6, with 3 bases in between. The germline gives CDR1 DFQATT, CDR2 SNEGSKA (reference sequence). The CDR3 totals 10 residues. The CDR3 loop is CSAIPGELFF. DNA for the CDR3: TGCAGTGCTATACCCGGGGAGCTGTTTTTT.

This clonotype showed up many times. V is TRBV2 and J is TRBJ2-1; a weak D match, TRBD2 (5 bases). The CDR3 consists of 13 residues. Germline values: CDR1 SNHLY, CDR2 FYNNEI. V dropped 7 bases and J dropped 0 bases, with 7 bases sitting between them. The CDR3, as DNA: TGTGCCAGCATCGCGGGCTCCTACAATGAGCAGTTCTTC. It is translated as CASIAGSYNEQFF. Combining the CDR3 with reference TRBV2 and TRBJ2-1 gives the whole variable domain EPEVTQTPSHQVTQMGQEVILRCVPISNHLYFYWYRQILGQKVEFLVSFYNNEISEKSEIFDDQFSVERPDGSNFTLKIRSTKLEDSAMYFCASIAGSYNEQFFGPGTRLTVL.

In its sample, this clonotype was seen a few times. The chain recombines TRBV12-3 or TRBV12-4 with TRBJ2-7, with 14 bases fitting TRBD2. The CDR3 spans 15 residues. With V trimmed by 6 bases and J by 7 bases, 8 bases remained unmatched. The CDR3: CASSRRTSGGQEQYF. CDR3 nucleotides: TGTGCCAGCAGCCGCCGGACTAGCGGGGGGCAAGAGCAGTACTTC.

This clonotype was seen many times. The chain recombines TRBV19 with TRBJ2-1; the match to TRBD2 covers 15 bases. Germline V gene sequence: CDR1 LNHDA, CDR2 SQIVND (reference sequence). V lost 2 bases, J lost 5 bases, and 4 bases stayed unmatched. The CDR3 sequence is 17 residues long. CDR3 nucleotides: TGTGCCAGTAGTATACCGGGACTAGCGGGGGGCCACAATGAGCAGTTCTTC. This encodes CASSIPGLAGGHNEQFF. The whole variable domain, remainder taken from reference TRBV19 and TRBJ2-1, is DGGITQSPKYLFRKEGQNVTLSCEQNLNHDAMYWYRQDPGQGLRLIYYSQIVNDFQKGDIAEGYSVSREKKESFPLTVTSAQKNPTAFYLCASSIPGLAGGHNEQFFGPGTRLTVL.

This clonotype showed up many times. The chain recombines TRBV5-1 with TRBJ2-7; D possibly corresponds to TRBD2 (5 bases). The CDR3 is 13 amino acids. Looked up from germline, CDR1 is SGHRS and CDR2 is YFSETQ. Trimming removed 4 bases at V and 6 bases at J, with 14 bases between. The CDR3 DNA sequence: TGCGCCAGCAGCCCTATTCCAGAGGGCGAGCAGTACTTC. As protein: CASSPIPEGEQYF.

In nucleotides, the CDR3 is TGTGCCAGCAAACCGGGACAGGGAGACTACGAGCAGTACTTC. Its protein product is CASKPGQGDYEQYF. The chain is built from TRBV2 and TRBJ2-7; 9 positions agree with TRBD1. Germline CDR1 and CDR2: SNHLY and FYNNEI. CDR3 length: 14 amino acids. The J segment lost 3 bases and the V segment lost 7 bases, leaving 7 bases of the junction unmatched.

The sample holds a few counts of this clonotype. A much larger clone differs from this one at a single base, so this may be a read error. The V call is TRBV6-2 or TRBV6-3, the J call TRBJ2-5; D ambiguous. This CDR3 contains 15 residues. The V gene's germline CDR1 is MNHEY and CDR2 SVGEGT. The CDR3 region is CACSYLSGQRETQYF. As DNA, the CDR3 is TGTGCCTGCAGTTACTTATCGGGCCAGAGGGAGACCCAGTACTTC.

CDR3 residues: CASSLEGLAGSEQYV. The CDR3 DNA reads TGTGCCAGCAGCTTGGAAGGACTAGCGGGATCCGAGCAGTACGTC. V gene TRBV7-3 combines with J gene TRBJ2-7, with 12 bases lining up with TRBD2. CDR1 SGHTA and CDR2 FQGTGA come from the germline V gene. V lost 3 bases and J lost 6; bases outside the gene matches: 6. The CDR3 runs to 15 residues.

In its sample, this clonotype was seen a few times. This could be a read error, since a much larger clone is one nucleotide away. Lacking the conserved final phenylalanine or tryptophan, this CDR3 likely reflects a read error. The DNA is left out, because the CDR3 cannot be placed on it with certainty; the CDR3 is given as TCRdb lists it. The genes are TRBV13 and TRBJ1-1. The CDR3 comprises 14 residues, both ends counted. Germline CDR1 and CDR2: PRHDT and FYEKMQ (reference sequence). CDR3 sequence: CASSLTGTARGTFS.

J is TRBJ2-7 and V is TRBV5-4; no definite D call. Trimming took off 0 bases at V and 2 bases at J, with 9 bases between the two ends. Germline lookup yields CDR1 SGHNT and CDR2 YYREEE (reference sequence). The CDR3 extends over 14 amino acids. The CDR3 here is CASSLEGNTYEQYF. For the CDR3, the DNA is TGTGCCAGCAGCTTGGAAGGGAACACCTACGAGCAGTACTTC.

The J gene is TRBJ2-2, the V gene TRBV10-3, with TRBD1 identical over 7 bases. The CDR3 extends over 17 amino acids. Germline V lookup: CDR1 ENHRY, CDR2 SYGVKD. Trimming cost V 0 bases and J 4 bases; bases outside gene matches: 8. This chain's CDR3 is CAISESMGQKVTGELFF. The CDR3 DNA reads TGTGCCATCAGTGAGTCTATGGGACAGAAAGTCACCGGGGAGCTGTTTTTT.

This clonotype was recorded many times. The CDR3 spells CASNDRGTVSGNTIYF. CDR3 coding DNA: TGTGCCAGCAACGACAGGGGGACCGTGTCTGGAAACACCATATATTTT. The rearrangement uses TRBV6-6 and TRBJ1-3; TRBD1 matches at 9 bases. There are 16 residues in the CDR3. Germline CDR1 reads MNHNY; CDR2 reads SVGAGI (reference sequence). Unmatched junction bases numbered 8, after V lost 7 bases and J lost 1 base.

This clonotype has just a few counts. This may come from a read error, since a much larger clone is one base off. The chain uses TRBV7-3 and TRBJ2-3; 12 bases are shared with TRBD2. The CDR3 totals 16 residues. Germline-derived CDR1 and CDR2 are SGHTA and FQGTGA. The CDR3 is CASSPTSGGPTDAQYF. As DNA, the CDR3 is TGTGCCAGCAGCCCAACTAGCGGGGGGCCCACAGATGCGCAGTATTTT.

The chain is built from TRBV10-3 and TRBJ1-5, with 11 bases identical to TRBD1. V was clipped by 6 bases and J by 6 bases; unmatched bases: 7. Germline values: CDR1 ENHRY, CDR2 SYGVKD. The CDR3 length is 15 residues. The CDR3 nucleotides are TGTGCCATCAGACTGGGACAGGGGGATGGTCAGCCCCAGCATTTT. Protein sequence: CAIRLGQGDGQPQHF.

This clonotype has just a few counts. The V gene is TRBV6-5, the J gene TRBJ1-5; D is ambiguous. Germline CDR1 is MNHEY and CDR2 is SVGAGI. V was clipped by 2 bases and J by 0 bases, with 5 bases between them. CDR3 length: 14 residues. This CDR3 is CASSYANSNQPQHF. CDR3 bases: TGTGCCAGCAGTTACGCGAATAGCAATCAGCCCCAGCATTTT.